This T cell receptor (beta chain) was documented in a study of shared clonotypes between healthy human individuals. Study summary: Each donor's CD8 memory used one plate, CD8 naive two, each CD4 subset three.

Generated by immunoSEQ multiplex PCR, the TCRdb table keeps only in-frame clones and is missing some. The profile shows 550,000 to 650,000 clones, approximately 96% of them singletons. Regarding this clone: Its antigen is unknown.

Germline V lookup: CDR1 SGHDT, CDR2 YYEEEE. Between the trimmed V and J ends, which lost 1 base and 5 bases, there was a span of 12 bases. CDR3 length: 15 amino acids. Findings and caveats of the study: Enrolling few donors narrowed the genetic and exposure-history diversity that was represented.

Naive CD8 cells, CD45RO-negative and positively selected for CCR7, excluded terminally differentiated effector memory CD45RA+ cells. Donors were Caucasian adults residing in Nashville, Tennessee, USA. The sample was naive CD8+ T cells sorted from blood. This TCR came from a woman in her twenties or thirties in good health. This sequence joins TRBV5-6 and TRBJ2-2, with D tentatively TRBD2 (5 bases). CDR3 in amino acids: CASSLLPEETGELFF. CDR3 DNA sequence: TGTGCCAGCAGCTTGTTGCCGGAGGAAACCGGGGAGCTGTTTTTT. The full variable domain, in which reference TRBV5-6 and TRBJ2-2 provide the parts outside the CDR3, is DAGVTQSPTHLIKTRGQQVTLRCSPKSGHDTVSWYQQALGQGPQFIFQYYEEEERQRGNFPDRFSGHQFPNYSSELNVNALLLGDSALYLCASSLLPEETGELFFGEGSRLTVL.